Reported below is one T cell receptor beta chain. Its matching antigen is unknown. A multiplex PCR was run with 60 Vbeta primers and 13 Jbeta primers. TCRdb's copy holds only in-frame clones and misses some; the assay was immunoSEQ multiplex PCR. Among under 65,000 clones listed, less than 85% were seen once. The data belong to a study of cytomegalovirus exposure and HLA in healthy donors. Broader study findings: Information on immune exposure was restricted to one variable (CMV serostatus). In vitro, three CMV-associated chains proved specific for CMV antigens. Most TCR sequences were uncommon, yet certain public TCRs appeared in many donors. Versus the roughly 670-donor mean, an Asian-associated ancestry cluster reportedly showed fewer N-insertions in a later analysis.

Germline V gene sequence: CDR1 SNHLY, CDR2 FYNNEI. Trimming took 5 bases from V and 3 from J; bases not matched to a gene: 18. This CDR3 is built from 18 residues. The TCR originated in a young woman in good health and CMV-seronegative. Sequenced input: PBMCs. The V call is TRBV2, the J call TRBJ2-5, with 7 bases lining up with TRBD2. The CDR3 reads CASSTSRGEVIVEETQYF. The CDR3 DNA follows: TGTGCCAGCAGTACTTCACGGGGGGAGGTAATTGTTGAAGAGACCCAGTACTTC.